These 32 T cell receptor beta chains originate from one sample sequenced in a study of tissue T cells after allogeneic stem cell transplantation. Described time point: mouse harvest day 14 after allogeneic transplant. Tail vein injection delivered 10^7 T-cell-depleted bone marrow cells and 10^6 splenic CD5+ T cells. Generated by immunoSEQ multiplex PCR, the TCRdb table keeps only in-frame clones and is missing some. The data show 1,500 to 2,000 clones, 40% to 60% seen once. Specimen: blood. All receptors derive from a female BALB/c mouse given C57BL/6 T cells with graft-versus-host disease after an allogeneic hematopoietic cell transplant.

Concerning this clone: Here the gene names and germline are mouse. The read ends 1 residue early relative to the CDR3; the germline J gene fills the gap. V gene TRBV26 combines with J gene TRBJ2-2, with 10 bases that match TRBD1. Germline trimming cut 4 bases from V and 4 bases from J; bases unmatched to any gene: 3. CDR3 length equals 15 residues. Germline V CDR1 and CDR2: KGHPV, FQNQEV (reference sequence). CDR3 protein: CASSPGQGSTGQLYF. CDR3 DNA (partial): TGTGCCAGCAGTCCGGGACAGGGGAGCACCGGGCAGCTCTAC.

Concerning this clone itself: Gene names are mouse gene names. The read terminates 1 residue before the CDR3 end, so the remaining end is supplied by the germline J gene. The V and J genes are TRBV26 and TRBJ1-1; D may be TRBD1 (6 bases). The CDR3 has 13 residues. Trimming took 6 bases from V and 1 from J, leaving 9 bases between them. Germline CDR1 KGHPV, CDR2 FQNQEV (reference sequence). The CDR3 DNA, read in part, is TGTGCCAGCAGCCCGGGACAAAACACAGAAGTCTTC. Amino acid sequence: CASSPGQNTEVF. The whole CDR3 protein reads CASSPGQNTEVFF.

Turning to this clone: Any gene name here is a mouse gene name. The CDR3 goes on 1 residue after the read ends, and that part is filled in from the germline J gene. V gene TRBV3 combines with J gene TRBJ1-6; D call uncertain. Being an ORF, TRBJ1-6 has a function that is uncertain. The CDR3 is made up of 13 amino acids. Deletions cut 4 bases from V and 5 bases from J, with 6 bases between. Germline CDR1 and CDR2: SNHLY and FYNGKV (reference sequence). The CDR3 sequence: CASSSTNNSPLYF. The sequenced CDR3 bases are TGTGCCAGCAGCTCGACAAATAATTCGCCCCTCTAC.

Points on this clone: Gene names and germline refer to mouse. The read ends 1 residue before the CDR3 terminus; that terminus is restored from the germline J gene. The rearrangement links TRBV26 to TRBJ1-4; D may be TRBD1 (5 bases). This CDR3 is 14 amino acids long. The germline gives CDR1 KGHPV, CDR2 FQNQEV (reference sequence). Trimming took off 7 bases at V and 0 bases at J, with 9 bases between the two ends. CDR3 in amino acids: CASTQGISNERLFF. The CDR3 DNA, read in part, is TGTGCCAGCACTCAGGGTATTTCCAACGAAAGATTATTT.

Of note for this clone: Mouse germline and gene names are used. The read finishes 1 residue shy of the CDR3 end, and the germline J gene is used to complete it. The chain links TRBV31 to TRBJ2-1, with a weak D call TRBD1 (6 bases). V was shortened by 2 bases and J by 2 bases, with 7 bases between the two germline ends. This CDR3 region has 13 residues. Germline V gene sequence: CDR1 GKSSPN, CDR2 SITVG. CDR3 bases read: TGTGCCTGGAGTTACAGGGACTATGCTGAGCAGTTC. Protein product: CAWSYRDYAEQF. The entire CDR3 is CAWSYRDYAEQFF. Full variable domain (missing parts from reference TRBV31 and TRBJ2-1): AQTIHQWPVAEIKAVGSPLSLGCTIKGKSSPNLYWYWQATGGTLQQLFYSITVGQVESVVQLNLSASRPKDDQFILSTEKLLLSHSGFYLCAWSYRDYAEQFFGPGTRLTVL.

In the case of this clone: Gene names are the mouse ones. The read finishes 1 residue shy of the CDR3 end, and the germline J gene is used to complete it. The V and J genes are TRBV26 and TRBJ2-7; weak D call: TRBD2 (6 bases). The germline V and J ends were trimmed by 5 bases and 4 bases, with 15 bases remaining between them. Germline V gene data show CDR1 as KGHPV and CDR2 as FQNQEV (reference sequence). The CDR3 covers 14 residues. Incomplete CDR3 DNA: TGTGCCAGCAGTATACGGGCGGGGGGATATGAACAGTAC. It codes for CASSIRAGGYEQY. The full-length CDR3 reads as CASSIRAGGYEQYF.

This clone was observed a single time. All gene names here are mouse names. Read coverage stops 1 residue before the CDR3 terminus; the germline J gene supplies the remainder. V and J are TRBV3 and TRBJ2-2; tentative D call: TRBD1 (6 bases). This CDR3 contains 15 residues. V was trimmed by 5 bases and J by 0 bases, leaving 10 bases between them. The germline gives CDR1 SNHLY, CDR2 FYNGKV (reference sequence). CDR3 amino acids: CASSIGTSNTGQLYF. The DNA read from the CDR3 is TGTGCCAGCAGCATCGGGACATCAAACACCGGGCAGCTCTAC.

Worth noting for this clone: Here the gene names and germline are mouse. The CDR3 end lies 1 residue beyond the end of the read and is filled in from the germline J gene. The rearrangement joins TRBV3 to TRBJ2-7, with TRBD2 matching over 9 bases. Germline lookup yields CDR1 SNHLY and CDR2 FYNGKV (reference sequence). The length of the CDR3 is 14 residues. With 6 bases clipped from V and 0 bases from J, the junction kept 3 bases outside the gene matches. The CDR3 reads CASRDWGRSYEQYF. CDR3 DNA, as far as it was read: TGTGCCAGCAGAGACTGGGGGCGCTCCTATGAACAGTAC.

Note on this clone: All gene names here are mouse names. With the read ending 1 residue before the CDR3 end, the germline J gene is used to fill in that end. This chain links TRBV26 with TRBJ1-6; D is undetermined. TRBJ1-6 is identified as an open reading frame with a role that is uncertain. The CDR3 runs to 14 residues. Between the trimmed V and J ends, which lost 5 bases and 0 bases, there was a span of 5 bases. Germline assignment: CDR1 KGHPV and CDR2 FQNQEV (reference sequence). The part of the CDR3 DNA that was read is TGTGCCAGCAGTGGGAATTCCTATAATTCGCCCCTCTAC. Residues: CASSGNSYNSPLY. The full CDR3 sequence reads CASSGNSYNSPLYF.

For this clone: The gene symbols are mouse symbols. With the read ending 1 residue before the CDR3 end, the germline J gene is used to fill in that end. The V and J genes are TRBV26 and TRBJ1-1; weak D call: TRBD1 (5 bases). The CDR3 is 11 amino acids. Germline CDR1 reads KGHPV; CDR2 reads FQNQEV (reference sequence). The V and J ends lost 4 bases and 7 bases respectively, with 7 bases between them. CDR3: CASSPQGEVFF. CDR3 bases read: TGTGCCAGCAGTCCTCAGGGAGAAGTCTTC.

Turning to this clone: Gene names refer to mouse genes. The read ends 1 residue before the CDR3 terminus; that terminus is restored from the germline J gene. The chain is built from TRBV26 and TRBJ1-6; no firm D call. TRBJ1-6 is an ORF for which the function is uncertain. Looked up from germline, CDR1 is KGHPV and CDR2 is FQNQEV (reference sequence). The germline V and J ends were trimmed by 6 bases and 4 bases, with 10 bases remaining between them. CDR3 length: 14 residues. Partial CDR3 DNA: TGTGCCAGCAGCCCGGGCCTATATAATTCGCCCCTCTAC. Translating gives CASSPGLYNSPLY. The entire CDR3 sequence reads CASSPGLYNSPLYF.

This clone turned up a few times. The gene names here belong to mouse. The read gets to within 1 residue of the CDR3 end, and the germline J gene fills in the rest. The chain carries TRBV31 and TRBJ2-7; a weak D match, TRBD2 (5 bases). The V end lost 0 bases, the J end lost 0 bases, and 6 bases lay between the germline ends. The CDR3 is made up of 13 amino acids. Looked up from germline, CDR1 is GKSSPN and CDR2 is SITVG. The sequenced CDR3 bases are TGTGCCTGGAGTCTGACTGCCTCCTATGAACAGTAC. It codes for CAWSLTASYEQY. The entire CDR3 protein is CAWSLTASYEQYF.

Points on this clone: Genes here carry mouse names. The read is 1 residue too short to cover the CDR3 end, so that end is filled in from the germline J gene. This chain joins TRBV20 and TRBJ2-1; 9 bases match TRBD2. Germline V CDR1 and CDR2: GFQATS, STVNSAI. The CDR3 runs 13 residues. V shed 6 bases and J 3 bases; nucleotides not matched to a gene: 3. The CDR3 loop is CGAKTGGYAEQFF. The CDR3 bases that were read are TGTGGTGCAAAGACTGGGGGCTATGCTGAGCAGTTC.

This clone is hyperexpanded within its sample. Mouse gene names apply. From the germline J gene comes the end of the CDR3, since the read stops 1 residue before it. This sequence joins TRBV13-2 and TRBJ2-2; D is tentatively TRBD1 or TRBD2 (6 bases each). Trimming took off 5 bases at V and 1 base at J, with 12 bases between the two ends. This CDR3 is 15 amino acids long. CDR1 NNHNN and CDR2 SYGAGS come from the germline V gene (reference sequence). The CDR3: CASGGRGENTGQLYF. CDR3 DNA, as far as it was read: TGTGCCAGCGGGGGGAGGGGGGAAAACACCGGGCAGCTCTAC.

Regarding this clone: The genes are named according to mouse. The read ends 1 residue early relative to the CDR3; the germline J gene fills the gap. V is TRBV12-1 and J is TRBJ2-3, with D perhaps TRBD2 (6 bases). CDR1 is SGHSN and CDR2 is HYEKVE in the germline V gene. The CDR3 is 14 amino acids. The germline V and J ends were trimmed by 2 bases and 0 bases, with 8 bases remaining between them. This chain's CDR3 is CASSPLGSAETLYF. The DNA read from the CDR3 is TGTGCCAGCTCTCCCCTGGGGAGTGCAGAAACGCTGTAT. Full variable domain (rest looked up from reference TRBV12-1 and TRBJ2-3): DSGVVQSPRHIIKEKGGRSVLTCIPISGHSNVVWYQQTLGKELKFLIQHYEKVERDKGFLPSRFSVQQFDDYHSEMNMSALELEDSAMYFCASSPLGSAETLYFGSGTRLTVL.

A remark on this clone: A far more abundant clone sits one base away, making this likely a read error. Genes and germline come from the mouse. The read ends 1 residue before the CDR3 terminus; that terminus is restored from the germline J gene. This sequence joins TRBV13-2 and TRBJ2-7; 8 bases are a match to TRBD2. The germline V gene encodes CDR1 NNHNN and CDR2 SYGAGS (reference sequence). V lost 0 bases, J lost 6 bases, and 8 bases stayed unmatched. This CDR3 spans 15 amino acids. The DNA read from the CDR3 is TGTGCCAGCGGTGATGCTCTGGGGGGTCCTTCTGAACAGTAC. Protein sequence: CASGDALGGPSEQY. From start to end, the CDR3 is CASGDALGGPSEQYF.

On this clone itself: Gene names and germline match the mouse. The part of the CDR3 DNA that was read is TGTGCCAGCAGTCCGGGACAGTATAATTCGCCCCTCTAC. Its translation: CASSPGQYNSPLY. The CDR3 reads in full as CASSPGQYNSPLYF. The V and J genes are TRBV19 and TRBJ1-6; 7 positions match TRBD1. The read comes to an end 1 residue before the CDR3 does, leaving the germline J gene to fill in the end. TRBJ1-6 is treated as an ORF (open reading frame) with a function not yet certain. The CDR3 loop spans 14 amino acids. After removal of 4 bases from V and 4 bases from J, the junction contained 2 bases not matched to a gene. The germline V gene has CDR1 FNHDT and CDR2 SITEND (reference sequence).

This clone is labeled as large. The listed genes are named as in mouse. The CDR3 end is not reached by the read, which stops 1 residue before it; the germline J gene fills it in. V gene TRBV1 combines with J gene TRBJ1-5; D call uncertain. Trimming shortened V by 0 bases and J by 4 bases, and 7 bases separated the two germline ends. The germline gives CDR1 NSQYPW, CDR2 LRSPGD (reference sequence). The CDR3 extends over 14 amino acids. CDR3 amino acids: CTCSADRQNQAPLF. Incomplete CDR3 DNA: TGCACCTGCAGTGCAGATCGGCAAAACCAGGCTCCGCTT.

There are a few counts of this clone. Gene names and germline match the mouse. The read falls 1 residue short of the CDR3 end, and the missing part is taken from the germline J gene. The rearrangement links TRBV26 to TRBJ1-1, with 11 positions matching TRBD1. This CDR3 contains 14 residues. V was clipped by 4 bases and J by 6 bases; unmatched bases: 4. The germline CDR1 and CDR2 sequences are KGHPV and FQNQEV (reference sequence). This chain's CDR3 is CASSPGTGGAEVFF. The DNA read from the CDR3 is TGTGCCAGCAGTCCTGGGACAGGGGGGGCAGAAGTCTTC.

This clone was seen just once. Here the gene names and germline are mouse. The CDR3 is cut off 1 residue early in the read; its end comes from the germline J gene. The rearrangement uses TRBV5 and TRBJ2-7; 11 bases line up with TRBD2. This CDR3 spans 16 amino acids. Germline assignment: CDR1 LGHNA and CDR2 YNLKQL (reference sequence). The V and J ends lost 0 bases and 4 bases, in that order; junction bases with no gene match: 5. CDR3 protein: CASSQDRTGGSYEQYF. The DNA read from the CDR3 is TGTGCCAGCAGCCAAGATCGGACTGGGGGGTCTTATGAACAGTAC.

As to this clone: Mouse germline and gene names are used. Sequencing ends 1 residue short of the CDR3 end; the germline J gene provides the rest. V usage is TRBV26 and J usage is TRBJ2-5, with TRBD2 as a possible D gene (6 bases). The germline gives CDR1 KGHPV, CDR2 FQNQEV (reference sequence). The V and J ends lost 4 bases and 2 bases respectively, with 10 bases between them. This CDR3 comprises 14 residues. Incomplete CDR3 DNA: TGTGCCAGCAGTCCTCCGGGGGGCCAAGACACCCAGTAC. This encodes CASSPPGGQDTQY. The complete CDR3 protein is CASSPPGGQDTQYF.

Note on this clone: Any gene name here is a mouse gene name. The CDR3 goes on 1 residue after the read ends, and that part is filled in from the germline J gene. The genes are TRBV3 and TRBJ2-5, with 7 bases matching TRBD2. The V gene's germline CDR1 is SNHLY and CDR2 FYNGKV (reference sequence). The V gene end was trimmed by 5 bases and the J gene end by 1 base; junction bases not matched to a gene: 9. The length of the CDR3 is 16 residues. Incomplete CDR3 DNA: TGTGCCAGCAGCCCCCTCTGGGGGAGGGACCAAGACACCCAGTAC. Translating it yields CASSPLWGRDQDTQY. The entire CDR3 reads CASSPLWGRDQDTQYF.

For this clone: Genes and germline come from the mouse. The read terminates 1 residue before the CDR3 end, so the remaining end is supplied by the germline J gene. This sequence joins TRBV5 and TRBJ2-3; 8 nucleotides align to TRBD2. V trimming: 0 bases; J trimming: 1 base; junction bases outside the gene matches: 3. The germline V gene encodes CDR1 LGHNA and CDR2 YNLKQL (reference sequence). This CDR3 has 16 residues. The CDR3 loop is CASSQETGEGAETLYF. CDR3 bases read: TGTGCCAGCAGCCAAGAGACTGGGGAGGGTGCAGAAACGCTGTAT.

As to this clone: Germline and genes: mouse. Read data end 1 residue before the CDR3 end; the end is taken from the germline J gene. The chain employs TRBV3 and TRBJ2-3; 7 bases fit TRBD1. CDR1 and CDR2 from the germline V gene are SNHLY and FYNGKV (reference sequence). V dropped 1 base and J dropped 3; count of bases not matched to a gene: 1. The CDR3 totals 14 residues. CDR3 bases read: TGTGCCAGCAGCTTAGGGGGACAGGCAGAAACGCTGTAT. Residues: CASSLGGQAETLY. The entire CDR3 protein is CASSLGGQAETLYF.

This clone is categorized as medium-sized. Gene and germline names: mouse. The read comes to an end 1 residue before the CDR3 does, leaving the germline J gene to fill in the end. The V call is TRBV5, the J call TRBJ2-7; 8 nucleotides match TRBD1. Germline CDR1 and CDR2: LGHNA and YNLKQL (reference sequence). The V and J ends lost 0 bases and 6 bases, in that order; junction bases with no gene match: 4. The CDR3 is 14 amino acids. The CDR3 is CASSQDARGREQYF. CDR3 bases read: TGTGCCAGCAGCCAAGATGCCAGGGGGCGTGAACAGTAC.

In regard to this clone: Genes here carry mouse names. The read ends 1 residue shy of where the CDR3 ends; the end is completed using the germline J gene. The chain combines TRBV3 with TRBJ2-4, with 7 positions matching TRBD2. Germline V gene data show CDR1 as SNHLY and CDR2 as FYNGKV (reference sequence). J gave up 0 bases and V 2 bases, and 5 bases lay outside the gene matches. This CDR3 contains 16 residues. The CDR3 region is CASSLSWGSSQNTLYF. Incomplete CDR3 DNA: TGTGCCAGCAGCTTATCCTGGGGGTCTAGTCAAAACACCTTGTAC.

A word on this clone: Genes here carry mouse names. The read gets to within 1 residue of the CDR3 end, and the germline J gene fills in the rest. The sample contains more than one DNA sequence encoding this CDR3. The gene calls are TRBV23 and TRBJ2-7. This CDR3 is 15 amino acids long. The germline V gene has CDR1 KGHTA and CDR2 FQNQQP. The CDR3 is CSSSRPGTRVYEQYF. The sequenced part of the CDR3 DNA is TGCTCCAGCAGTCGTCCCGGAACTCGGGTCTATGAACAGTAC.

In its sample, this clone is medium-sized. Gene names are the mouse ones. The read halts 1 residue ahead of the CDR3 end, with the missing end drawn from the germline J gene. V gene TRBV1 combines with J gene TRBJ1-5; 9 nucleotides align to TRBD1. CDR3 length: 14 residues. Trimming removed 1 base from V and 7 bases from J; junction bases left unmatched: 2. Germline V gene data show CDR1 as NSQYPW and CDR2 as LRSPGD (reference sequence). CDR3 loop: CTCSAAGTGQAPLF. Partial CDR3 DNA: TGCACCTGCAGTGCAGCCGGGACAGGGCAGGCTCCGCTT. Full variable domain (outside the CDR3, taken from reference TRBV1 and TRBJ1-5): VTLLEQNPRWRLVPRGQAVNLRCILKNSQYPWMSWYQQDLQKQLQWLFTLRSPGDKEVKSLPGADYLATRVTDTELRLQVANMSQGRTLYCTCSAAGTGQAPLFGEGTRLSVL.

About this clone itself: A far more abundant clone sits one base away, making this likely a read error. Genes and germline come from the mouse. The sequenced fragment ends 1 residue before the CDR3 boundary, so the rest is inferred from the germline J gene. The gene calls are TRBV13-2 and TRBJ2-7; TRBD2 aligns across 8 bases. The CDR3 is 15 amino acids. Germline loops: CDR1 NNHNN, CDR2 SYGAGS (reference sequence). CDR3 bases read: TGTGCCAGCAGTGATGCTCTGGGGGGTCCTTATGAACAGTAC. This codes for CASSDALGGPYEQY. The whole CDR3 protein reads CASSDALGGPYEQYF.

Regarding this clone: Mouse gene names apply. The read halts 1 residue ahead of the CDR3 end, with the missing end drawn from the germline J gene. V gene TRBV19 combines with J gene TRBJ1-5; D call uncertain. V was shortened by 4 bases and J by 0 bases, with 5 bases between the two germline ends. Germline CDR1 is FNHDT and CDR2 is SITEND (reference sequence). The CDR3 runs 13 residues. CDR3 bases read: TGTGCCAGCAGTTCATATAACAACCAGGCTCCGCTT. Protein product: CASSSYNNQAPL. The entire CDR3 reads CASSSYNNQAPLF.

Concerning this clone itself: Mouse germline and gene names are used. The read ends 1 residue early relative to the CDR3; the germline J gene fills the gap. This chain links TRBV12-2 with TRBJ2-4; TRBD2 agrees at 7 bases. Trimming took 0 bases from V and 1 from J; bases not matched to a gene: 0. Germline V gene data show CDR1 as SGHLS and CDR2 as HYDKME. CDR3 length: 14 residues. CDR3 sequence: CASSLWGGQNTLYF. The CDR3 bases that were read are TGTGCCAGCTCTCTCTGGGGGGGTCAAAACACCTTGTAC.

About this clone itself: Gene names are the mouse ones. Here the CDR3 reads CASSPGGTGQLYF. The CDR3 bases that were read are TGTGCCAGCAGTCCGGGGGGGACCGGGCAGCTCTAC. The rearrangement links TRBV26 to TRBJ2-2, with 7 positions matching TRBD2. Read sequence stops 1 residue before the CDR3 end, and the germline J gene provides the missing end. The CDR3 contains 13 residues. V dropped 4 bases and J dropped 5; count of bases not matched to a gene: 1. Germline assignment: CDR1 KGHPV and CDR2 FQNQEV (reference sequence). The full variable domain, completed using reference TRBV26 and TRBJ2-2, is NSKVIQTPRYLVKGQGQKAKMRCIPEKGHPVVFWYQQNKNNEFKFLINFQNQEVLQQIDMTEKRFSAECPSNSPCSLEIQSSEAGDSALYLCASSPGGTGQLYFGEGSKLTVL.